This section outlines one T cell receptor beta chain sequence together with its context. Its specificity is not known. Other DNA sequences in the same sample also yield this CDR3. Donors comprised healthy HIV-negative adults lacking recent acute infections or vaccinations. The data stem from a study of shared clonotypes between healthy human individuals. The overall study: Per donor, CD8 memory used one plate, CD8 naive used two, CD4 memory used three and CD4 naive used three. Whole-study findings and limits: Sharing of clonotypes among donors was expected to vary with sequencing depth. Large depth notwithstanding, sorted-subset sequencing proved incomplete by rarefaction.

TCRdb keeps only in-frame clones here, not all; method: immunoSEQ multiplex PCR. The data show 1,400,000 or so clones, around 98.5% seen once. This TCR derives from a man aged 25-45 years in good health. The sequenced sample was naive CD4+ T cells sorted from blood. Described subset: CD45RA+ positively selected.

This chain's CDR3 is CASSPDRVTGELFF. Here the CDR3 DNA reads TGTGCCAGCTCACCCGACAGGGTGACCGGGGAGCTGTTTTTT. The J gene is TRBJ2-2, the V gene TRBV18; 7 bases agree with TRBD1. Germline V lookup: CDR1 KGHSH, CDR2 LQKENI. Trimming took 3 bases from V and 5 from J; bases not matched to a gene: 3. This CDR3 is built from 14 residues.